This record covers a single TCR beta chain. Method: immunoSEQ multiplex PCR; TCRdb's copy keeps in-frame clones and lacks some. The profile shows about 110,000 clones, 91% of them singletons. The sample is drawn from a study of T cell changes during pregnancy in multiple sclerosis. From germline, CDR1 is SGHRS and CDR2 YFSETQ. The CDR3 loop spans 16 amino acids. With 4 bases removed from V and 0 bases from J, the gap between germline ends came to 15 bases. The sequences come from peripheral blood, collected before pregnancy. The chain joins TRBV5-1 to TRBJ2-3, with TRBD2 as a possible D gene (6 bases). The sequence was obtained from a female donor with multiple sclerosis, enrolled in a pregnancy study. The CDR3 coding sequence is TGCGCCAGCAGCCTGCGAGTGGGGGGAAGCACAGATACGCAGTATTTT. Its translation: CASSLRVGGSTDTQYF.